This TCR beta chain was sequenced for a study of blood T cell repertoires in COVID-19. About the research overall: Some COVID-19 samples were acute and others convalescent; all came from the United States, Italy and Spain.

Recruits, aged about 18 to 100 years, lived in under 25 US areas. Clinical histories supplied by participants themselves formed the basis of cohort assignment. Germline-derived CDR1 and CDR2 are SGHTA and FQGTGA. With 5 bases removed from V and 1 base from J, the gap between germline ends came to 8 bases. The CDR3 totals 13 residues. In the original analysis: By means of reference gene primer amplification, nucleated cell counts were estimated. The data were produced by immunoSEQ multiplex PCR, yet TCRdb's version contains in-frame clones alone and is incomplete. For V, J and clone size, that table is used; D and trimming come from the DNA. Of some 220,000 clones in the sample, about nine tenths were seen once.

The sequencing sample was made of PBMCs or T cells enriched from blood (not recorded which). The J gene is TRBJ1-1, the V gene TRBV7-3; D perhaps matches TRBD1 (6 bases). The sequence was obtained from a woman in her forties with acute COVID-19. The CDR3 DNA follows: TGTGCCAGCAGCCGACAGGAGAACACTGAAGCTTTCTTT. It encodes CASSRQENTEAFF. Full variable domain (remainder filled in from reference TRBV7-3 and TRBJ1-1): GAGVSQTPSNKVTEKGKYVELRCDPISGHTALYWYRQSLGQGPEFLIYFQGTGAADDSGLPNDRFFAVRPEGSVSTLKIQRTERGDSAVYLCASSRQENTEAFFGQGTRLTVV.